This passage covers 22 T cell receptor beta chains from one sample sequenced in a study of CD8+ T cells in alopecia areata. Sequencing templates came from extracted RNA that was reverse transcribed into cDNA. Sequenced by immunoSEQ multiplex PCR; TCRdb stores in-frame clones only, minus some. The sample includes some 190,000 clones, approximately 70% of them seen just once. Treatment described: oral pan-JAK inhibitor, 5-10 mg twice daily. Specimen: CD4+ T cells sorted from blood, collected between weeks 43 and 45, from a patient treated with tofacitinib. Receptors originate from a human donor with alopecia areata.

This clone was recorded only once. The CDR3 DNA sequence: TGTGCCAGCAGCTTAGTTTGGTCTCTCGATGACATTCAGTACTTC. Protein sequence: CASSLVWSLDDIQYF. V and J are TRBV11-3 and TRBJ2-4; unclear D gene. The length of the CDR3 is 15 residues. V gave up 1 base and J gave up 8 bases, with 15 bases separating them. CDR1 is SGHNT, CDR2 YENEEA, per germline. Supplemented by reference TRBV11-3 and TRBJ2-4, the full variable domain reads EAGVVQSPRYKIIEKKQPVAFWCNPISGHNTLYWYLQNLGQGPELLIRYENEEAVDDSQLPKDRFSAERLKGVDSTLKIQPAELGDSAVYLCASSLVWSLDDIQYFGAGTRLSVL.

The rearrangement links TRBV9 to TRBJ2-7; 9 positions agree with TRBD2. V lost 0 bases and J lost 2; bases outside the gene matches: 6. Germline loops: CDR1 SGDLS, CDR2 YYNGEE. The CDR3 spans 16 residues. The CDR3 bases are TGTGCCAGCAGCGTAGCTAGCGAGCGGGGGGCCTACGAGCAGTACTTC. Translating gives CASSVASERGAYEQYF.

V gene TRBV7-9 combines with J gene TRBJ2-1, with 7 bases fitting TRBD1. Germline CDR1 and CDR2: SEHNR and FQNEAQ (reference sequence). The CDR3 runs to 18 residues. V lost 3 bases, J lost 9 bases, and 20 bases stayed unmatched. As DNA, the CDR3 is TGTGCCAGCAGCTTCGAGCCGACCGGGACAGCCTACAACGGTGAGCAGTTCTTC. Amino acids: CASSFEPTGTAYNGEQFF.

The rearrangement joins TRBV2 to TRBJ2-3; D is undetermined. The CDR3 is 14 amino acids. From germline, CDR1 is SNHLY and CDR2 FYNNEI. Trimming removed 3 bases from V and 0 bases from J, with 7 bases in between. DNA of the CDR3: TGTGCCAGCAGTGATAAGGTCAGCACAGATACGCAGTATTTT. Translated, it gives CASSDKVSTDTQYF.

This clone was found a few times. The V and J genes are TRBV5-1 and TRBJ2-7; D gene uncertain. V gave up 4 bases and J gave up 2 bases, with 16 bases separating them. Germline assignment: CDR1 SGHRS and CDR2 YFSETQ. CDR3 length: 15 amino acids. The CDR3 loop reads CASSGGVRQPYEQYF. CDR3 sequence (DNA): TGCGCCAGCAGCGGTGGGGTCCGGCAACCCTACGAGCAGTACTTC.

V is TRBV30 and J is TRBJ1-2; no clear D gene. In germline, CDR1 is GTSNPN, CDR2 SVGIG (reference sequence). V was pared by 1 base and J by 6 bases, with 15 bases between. The CDR3 is made up of 14 amino acids. CDR3 in amino acids: CAWSAPGLSDGYTF. DNA for the CDR3: TGTGCCTGGAGTGCCCCCGGACTGTCTGATGGCTACACCTTC.

J is TRBJ2-5 and V is TRBV13; unclear D gene. Per the germline V gene, CDR1 is PRHDT and CDR2 is FYEKMQ (reference sequence). V was clipped by 1 base and J by 4 bases, with 4 bases between them. The CDR3 covers 12 residues. The CDR3 DNA reads TGTGCCAGCAGCTTAGCAGCAGAGACCCAGTACTTC. Its translation: CASSLAAETQYF.

The chain couples TRBV6-1 to TRBJ2-6; D remains unclear. Between the trimmed V and J ends, which lost 8 bases and 0 bases, there was a span of 11 bases. The CDR3 spans 15 residues. Germline V CDR1 and CDR2: MNHNS, SASEGT. CDR3 DNA sequence: TGTGCCAGCGTTCCTACACCCTCTGGGGCCAACGTCCTGACTTTC. Protein product: CASVPTPSGANVLTF.

The J gene is TRBJ2-2, the V gene TRBV5-4; 15 bases are shared with TRBD2. The germline V gene has CDR1 SGHNT and CDR2 YYREEE (reference sequence). This CDR3 region has 17 residues. The J segment lost 5 bases and the V segment lost 4 bases, leaving 6 bases of the junction unmatched. CDR3 sequence: CASSRGGLAGGTGELFF. The CDR3 DNA reads TGTGCCAGCAGCCGAGGTGGACTAGCGGGGGGGACCGGGGAGCTGTTTTTT.

The V gene is TRBV27, the J gene TRBJ1-1; TRBD1 is a possible D gene (6 bases). CDR1 is MNHEY and CDR2 is SMNVEV in the germline V gene (reference sequence). This CDR3 has 13 residues. The V end was cut by 8 bases, the J end by 1 base, with 11 bases between. The CDR3 coding sequence is TGTGCCAGCCGGGGGCAGGGGAACACTGAAGCTTTCTTT. Translation: CASRGQGNTEAFF.

This chain connects TRBV30 to TRBJ1-2; 11 nucleotides agree with TRBD1. CDR3 length: 15 amino acids. V lost 4 bases to trimming and J lost 0 bases; unmatched junction nucleotides: 4. Germline V gives CDR1 GTSNPN, CDR2 SVGIG (reference sequence). CDR3 loop: CAWTGTGGSNYGYTF. The CDR3 DNA sequence: TGTGCCTGGACCGGGACAGGGGGATCTAACTATGGCTACACCTTC.

V and J are TRBV29-1 and TRBJ2-3; D call uncertain. Trimming took off 5 bases at V and 4 bases at J, with 16 bases between the two ends. The germline CDR1 and CDR2 sequences are SQVTM and ANQGSEA. The CDR3 has 14 residues. Here the CDR3 reads CSVISERKADTQYF. CDR3 nucleotide sequence: TGCAGCGTTATAAGCGAAAGGAAAGCAGATACGCAGTATTTT.

This clone was seen a few times. The chain combines TRBV5-1 with TRBJ2-3, with D possibly TRBD1 on 6 matching bases. This CDR3 contains 16 residues. V lost 0 bases to trimming and J lost 3 bases, with 14 bases between them. Per the germline V gene, CDR1 is SGHRS and CDR2 is YFSETQ. CDR3 sequence (DNA): TGCGCCAGCAGCTTGGCCACAGGGAAGGGGACAGATACGCAGTATTTT. As protein: CASSLATGKGTDTQYF. The whole variable domain, filled in from reference TRBV5-1 and TRBJ2-3, reads KAGVTQTPRYLIKTRGQQVTLSCSPISGHRSVSWYQQTPGQGLQFLFEYFSETQRNKGNFPGRFSGRQFSNSRSEMNVSTLELGDSALYLCASSLATGKGTDTQYFGPGTRLTVL.

Note on this clone: A read error may explain this, as a much larger clone is one base away. This sequence joins TRBV9 and TRBJ1-1; D is ambiguous. Germline V gives CDR1 SGDLS, CDR2 YYNGEE. The CDR3 length is 13 residues. Trimming removed 4 bases from V and 1 base from J, with 8 bases in between. CDR3 in DNA: TGTGCCAGCAGCCACAACAGGAACACTGAAGCTTTCTTT. As protein: CASSHNRNTEAFF. The variable domain in full, completed from reference TRBV9 and TRBJ1-1, reads DSGVTQTPKHLITATGQRVTLRCSPRSGDLSVYWYQQSLDQGLQFLIQYYNGEERAKGNILERFSAQQFPDLHSELNLSSLELGDSALYFCASSHNRNTEAFFGQGTRLTVV.

This chain uses TRBV30 with TRBJ2-7; D gene unclear. V gave up 0 bases and J gave up 3 bases, with 3 bases separating them. Looked up from germline, CDR1 is GTSNPN and CDR2 is SVGIG (reference sequence). This CDR3 comprises 11 residues. The CDR3 DNA is TGTGCCTGGAGTGTACTCTACGAGCAGTACTTC. It codes for CAWSVLYEQYF.

This chain joins TRBV27 and TRBJ2-1; TRBD2 might be the D (6 bases). Trimming left V 5 bases short and J 8 bases short, with 19 bases between. The CDR3 sequence is 15 residues long. The germline gives CDR1 MNHEY, CDR2 SMNVEV (reference sequence). CDR3 loop: CASSEVGSGRDEQFF. CDR3 in DNA: TGTGCCAGCAGTGAAGTAGGCAGCGGGCGCGATGAGCAGTTCTTC.

This clone was recorded a few times. The chain couples TRBV10-3 to TRBJ1-1; 9 positions match TRBD1. The CDR3 spans 14 residues. From germline, CDR1 is ENHRY and CDR2 SYGVKD. Trimming removed 7 bases from V and 7 bases from J; junction bases left unmatched: 10. CDR3 sequence: CAINTPGQGGEAFF. In DNA form, the CDR3 reads TGTGCCATCAATACTCCGGGACAGGGTGGTGAAGCTTTCTTT.

J is TRBJ1-6 and V is TRBV7-8, with D tentatively TRBD1 (6 bases). This CDR3 is 17 amino acids long. In germline, CDR1 is SGHVS, CDR2 FQNEAQ. With 5 bases removed from V and 6 bases from J, the gap between germline ends came to 20 bases. CDR3 residues: CASSPREGGAGNSPLHF. In DNA form, the CDR3 reads TGTGCCAGCAGCCCCAGGGAGGGGGGCGCGGGTAATTCACCCCTCCACTTT. The whole variable domain, filled in from reference TRBV7-8 and TRBJ1-6, reads GAGVSQSPRYKVAKRGQDVALRCDPISGHVSLFWYQQALGQGPEFLTYFQNEAQLDKSGLPSDRFFAERPEGSVSTLKIQRTQQEDSAVYLCASSPREGGAGNSPLHFGNGTRLTVT.

The chain joins TRBV6-5 to TRBJ2-3, with a possible D match to TRBD1 (5 bases). Germline V gene data show CDR1 as MNHEY and CDR2 as SVGAGI. Trimming cost V 5 bases and J 0 bases, with 12 bases left between them. This CDR3 contains 15 residues. The CDR3 here is CASSVQGGSTDTQYF. CDR3 sequence (DNA): TGTGCCAGCAGTGTCCAGGGTGGGAGCACAGATACGCAGTATTTT.

A single count supports this clone. Other DNA sequences in this specimen translate into the identical CDR3. The chain joins TRBV5-1 to TRBJ2-3, with D perhaps TRBD1 (6 bases). V was shortened by 1 base and J by 1 base, with 10 bases between the two germline ends. Germline CDR1 reads SGHRS; CDR2 reads YFSETQ. The CDR3 is 15 amino acids. The chain's CDR3 is CASSLSGVGTDTQYF. The DNA of the CDR3 is TGCGCCAGCAGCTTGTCAGGGGTTGGCACAGATACGCAGTATTTT.

This clone was seen a single time. This chain connects TRBV6-5 to TRBJ1-1; D gene uncertain. Trimming shortened V by 2 bases and J by 5 bases, and 15 bases separated the two germline ends. CDR3 size: 15 residues. CDR1 and CDR2 from the germline V gene are MNHEY and SVGAGI. CDR3 sequence (DNA): TGTGCCAGCAGTTACCCCCTACTGGGGAGGACTGAAGCTTTCTTT. As protein: CASSYPLLGRTEAFF.

This clone has at least ten counts. This specimen includes other DNA sequences encoding the same CDR3. The genes are TRBV2 and TRBJ1-2; D gene ambiguous. Germline CDR1 and CDR2: SNHLY and FYNNEI. Deletions cut 7 bases from V and 2 bases from J, with 11 bases between. The CDR3 loop spans 13 amino acids. Here the CDR3 reads CASTPGQNYGYTF. The CDR3 DNA follows: TGTGCCAGCACCCCCGGGCAGAACTATGGCTACACCTTC.